Listed below are T cell receptor beta chains from one sample, sequenced in a study of blood T cell repertoires in COVID-19. Some clones are missing from TCRdb's copy, which holds only in-frame ones; the method was immunoSEQ multiplex PCR. The repertoire holds some 150,000 clones, with about 85% as singletons. Input material: peripheral blood. These TCRs come from a human donor with acute or convalescent COVID-19. The donor label of this sample is uncertain. Each CDR3 is given with its conserved first and last residue. The D gene is left open where the match is weak.

CDR3aa	v_gene	j_gene	d_gene
CASSFSQGYTGELFF	TRBV27	TRBJ2-2	NA
CASSLVLANQPQHF	TRBV7-2	TRBJ1-5	NA
CASSGRDTTNEKLFF	TRBV4-1	TRBJ1-4	NA
CASSDRDRDYGYTF	TRBV6-2/TRBV6-3	TRBJ1-2	TRBD1
CASSFAGSFGYGELFF	TRBV7-2	TRBJ2-2	NA
CASSFGNEQFF	TRBV12-3/TRBV12-4	TRBJ2-1	NA
CASSQVPPRELFF	TRBV4-3	TRBJ2-2	NA
CASSVAGGLNGYTF	TRBV9	TRBJ1-2	NA
CASSGGPGNTIYF	TRBV19	TRBJ1-3	NA
CASSIGDRGAEAFF	TRBV5-6	TRBJ1-1	TRBD1
CAWGGQSAGTIYF	TRBV30	TRBJ1-3	NA
CASSLTYTDTQYF	TRBV11-3	TRBJ2-3	NA
CASSQVVTGGASYTF	TRBV3-1/TRBV3-2	TRBJ1-2	TRBD1
CASREVGQGPYEQYF	TRBV5-6	TRBJ2-7	TRBD1
CASSLEETQYF	TRBV12-3/TRBV12-4	TRBJ2-5	NA
CASSLAGETQYF	TRBV5-6	TRBJ2-5	NA
CSASWAGVTEAFF	TRBV20-1	TRBJ1-1	NA
CASSRKRQSPLCNEQFF	TRBV21-1	TRBJ2-1	NA
CASSSGYKHGYTF	TRBV28	TRBJ1-2	NA
CASSPPRQGRVNEQFF	TRBV11-1	TRBJ2-1	TRBD1
CASSLTYSGANVLTF	TRBV7-2	TRBJ2-6	NA
CAWSDDAAYASF	TRBV30	TRBJ1-2	NA
CASSKIDNRTGGFEKLFF	TRBV21-1	TRBJ1-4	NA
CASRRNDRGYGYTF	TRBV2	TRBJ1-2	TRBD1
CASSEGYLGVQPQHF	TRBV6-1	TRBJ1-5	NA
CASSFRLAGQRNTQYF	TRBV7-2	TRBJ2-3	TRBD2
CASSYSSGRGETQYF	TRBV6-5	TRBJ2-5	TRBD2
CASSIGGRGMADTQYF	TRBV19	TRBJ2-3	TRBD1
CASSARLAGASNTGELFF	TRBV11-2	TRBJ2-2	TRBD2
CAISESGQGYGYTF	TRBV10-3	TRBJ1-2	NA
CASSFIGGANSPLHF	TRBV7-9	TRBJ1-6	NA
CASKYTGGSYNEQFF	TRBV7-3	TRBJ2-1	TRBD2
CASSPEGDKNTGELFF	TRBV11-2	TRBJ2-2	NA
CATSDLDSTGKRGYTF	TRBV24-1	TRBJ1-2	TRBD1
CATSDTRRGGNEQFF	TRBV24-1	TRBJ2-1	NA
CASSESEGVDTQYF	TRBV2	TRBJ2-3	NA
CASSLGSGGTGELFF	TRBV5-5	TRBJ2-2	TRBD2
CASRKDRVGEAFF	TRBV2	TRBJ1-1	TRBD1
CASSLTSGSTDTQYF	TRBV7-2	TRBJ2-3	TRBD2
CASSQVTGGGFANEKLFF	TRBV4-3	TRBJ1-4	TRBD1